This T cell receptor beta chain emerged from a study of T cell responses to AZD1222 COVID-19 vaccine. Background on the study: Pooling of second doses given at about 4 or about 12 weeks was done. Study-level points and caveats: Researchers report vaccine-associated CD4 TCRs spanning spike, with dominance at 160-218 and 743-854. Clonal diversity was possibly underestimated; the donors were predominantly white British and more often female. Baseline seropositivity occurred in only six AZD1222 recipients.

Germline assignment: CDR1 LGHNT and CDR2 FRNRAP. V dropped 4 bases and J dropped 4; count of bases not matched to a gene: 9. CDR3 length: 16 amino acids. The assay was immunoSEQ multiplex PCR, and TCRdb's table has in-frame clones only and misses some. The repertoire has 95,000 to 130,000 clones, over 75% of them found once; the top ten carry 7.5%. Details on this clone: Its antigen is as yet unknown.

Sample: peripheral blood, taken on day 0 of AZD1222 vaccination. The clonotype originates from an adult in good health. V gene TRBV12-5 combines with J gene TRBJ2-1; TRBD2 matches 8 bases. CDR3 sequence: CASGSSSRGRYNEQFF. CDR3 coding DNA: TGTGCTAGTGGTTCCTCGTCGCGCGGGAGGTACAATGAGCAGTTCTTC.